A single sample is the source of the 27 T cell receptor beta chains below, sequenced in a study of shared clonotypes between healthy human individuals. TCRdb keeps only in-frame clones here, not all; method: immunoSEQ multiplex PCR. The sample contains about 490,000 clones, roughly four fifths of which appear only once. What was sequenced was PBMCs. The receptors were sampled from a woman in her forties in good health. Some clones in this sample may be carry-over from other donors' samples.

This clone was found once. The chain uses TRBV9 and TRBJ2-7; 8 positions match TRBD1. The V gene's germline CDR1 is SGDLS and CDR2 YYNGEE. This CDR3 contains 14 residues. The ends lost 4 bases at V and 3 bases at J; junction bases unmatched: 6. The DNA for the CDR3 is TGTGCCAGCAGCCCTCGACAGGGGAGCTACGAGCAGTACTTC. Amino acid sequence: CASSPRQGSYEQYF.

The gene calls are TRBV27 and TRBJ1-1, with a possible D match to TRBD1 (5 bases). The V end lost 3 bases, the J end lost 5 bases, and 13 bases lay between the germline ends. Germline CDR1 is MNHEY and CDR2 is SMNVEV (reference sequence). This CDR3 has 14 amino acids. The CDR3 region is CASSFVQGPTEAFF. CDR3 nucleotide sequence: TGTGCCAGCAGTTTTGTGCAGGGTCCGACTGAAGCTTTCTTT.

Concerning this clone itself: The same CDR3 also results from other DNA sequences found in this sample. This rearrangement joins TRBV19 to TRBJ2-7; TRBD1 aligns across 8 bases. The J segment lost 2 bases and the V segment lost 3 bases, leaving 6 bases of the junction unmatched. This CDR3 has 15 amino acids. In germline, CDR1 is LNHDA, CDR2 SQIVND (reference sequence). CDR3 residues: CASSIWAGGAYEQYF. The CDR3 region has the DNA TGTGCCAGTAGTATCTGGGCAGGGGGCGCCTACGAGCAGTACTTC.

The gene calls are TRBV21-1 and TRBJ2-7; the table names TRBD2, a call not compared with the DNA. TRBV21-1 is reported as a pseudogene. The CDR3 is 16 amino acids. The CDR3 sequence is CASSKPRAGEAYEQYF. In DNA, the CDR3 is TGTGCCAGCAGCAAACCTAGGGCGGGAGAGGCTTACGAGCAGTACTTC.

This CDR3 reads CASSERGAGSYNEQFF. CDR3 nucleotides: TGTGCCAGCAGTGAGAGGGGGGCTGGTTCCTACAATGAGCAGTTCTTC. The chain uses TRBV27 and TRBJ2-1; D possibly matches TRBD1 or TRBD2 (6 bases each). Trimming cost V 5 bases and J 1 base, with 15 bases left between them. CDR3 length: 16 residues. The germline V gene encodes CDR1 MNHEY and CDR2 SMNVEV (reference sequence).

Turning to this clone: The same CDR3 is also encoded by other DNA sequences in this sample. This sequence joins TRBV6-1 and TRBJ2-7; D is uncertain. V was clipped by 2 bases and J by 3 bases, with 5 bases between them. In germline, CDR1 is MNHNS, CDR2 SASEGT. The CDR3 spans 12 residues. CDR3 amino acids: CASSELGYEQYF. The CDR3 DNA reads TGTGCCAGCAGTGAATTGGGCTACGAGCAGTACTTC.

The chain couples TRBV27 to TRBJ1-1; no clear D gene. This CDR3 spans 13 amino acids. Trimming shortened V by 3 bases and J by 2 bases, and 7 bases separated the two germline ends. CDR1 and CDR2 (germline): MNHEY, SMNVEV (reference sequence). In DNA, the CDR3 is TGTGCCAGCAGTTTTCGAACAAACACTGAAGCTTTCTTT. Its protein product is CASSFRTNTEAFF.

The gene calls are TRBV27 and TRBJ2-1, with D possibly being TRBD1 (6 bases). The germline CDR1 and CDR2 sequences are MNHEY and SMNVEV (reference sequence). This CDR3 has 15 amino acids. V lost 3 bases, J lost 15 bases, and 24 bases lay in between. CDR3 region: CASSFDRQVGFFRFF. Here the CDR3 DNA reads TGTGCCAGCAGTTTCGACAGACAGGTCGGGTTCTTTAGGTTCTTC.

The chain is built from TRBV19 and TRBJ1-1; D remains ambiguous. This CDR3 has 12 residues. Between the trimmed V and J ends, which lost 7 bases and 1 base, there was a span of 7 bases. Per the germline V gene, CDR1 is LNHDA and CDR2 is SQIVND (reference sequence). The CDR3: CASIRRNTEAFF. The CDR3 region has the DNA TGTGCCAGTATTAGACGGAACACTGAAGCTTTCTTT.

The chain employs TRBV4-3 and TRBJ2-1; no clear D gene. V was trimmed by 0 bases and J by 15 bases, leaving 18 bases between them. CDR3 length: 14 residues. Germline CDR1 LGHNA, CDR2 YSLEER. Here the CDR3 reads CASSQDVNSLYLFF. The CDR3 DNA is TGCGCCAGCAGCCAAGATGTTAACTCTCTTTATCTGTTCTTC.

The chain has TRBV30 and TRBJ2-7; D call uncertain. CDR3 length equals 13 residues. With 0 bases removed from V and 6 bases from J, the gap between germline ends came to 12 bases. Germline V gene lookup returns CDR1 GTSNPN and CDR2 SVGIG (reference sequence). Here the CDR3 DNA reads TGTGCCTGGAGTGTAATCCAGAACGGCGAGCAGTACTTC. It translates to CAWSVIQNGEQYF.

The chain has TRBV9 and TRBJ2-3; D remains unclear. CDR1 SGDLS and CDR2 YYNGEE come from the germline V gene. The CDR3 covers 14 residues. Trimming took off 5 bases at V and 3 bases at J, with 13 bases between the two ends. CDR3 sequence (DNA): TGTGCCAGCAGTGCTCTCCCCGGAACAGATACGCAGTATTTT. Residues: CASSALPGTDTQYF.

V is TRBV9 and J is TRBJ2-1, with TRBD1 as a possible D gene (6 bases). The CDR3 totals 12 residues. The V gene lost 5 bases and the J gene lost 7 bases, with 10 bases spanning the gap. CDR1 is SGDLS and CDR2 is YYNGEE in the germline V gene. DNA for the CDR3: TGTGCCAGCAGTACTACAGGGAATGAGCAGTTCTTC. Its translation: CASSTTGNEQFF.

The DNA for the CDR3 is TGTGCCAGCAGCCCAGTAGTGCTGGGGGAGGTATACGAGCAGTACTTC. This gives the protein CASSPVVLGEVYEQYF. This chain links TRBV7-2 with TRBJ2-7; a weak D match, TRBD2 (6 bases). V lost 5 bases and J lost 4, with 21 bases in between. Germline CDR1 reads SGHTA; CDR2 reads FQGNSA. CDR3 length equals 16 residues.

This sequence joins TRBV5-6 and TRBJ1-1; TRBD1 agrees at 10 bases. Germline assignment: CDR1 SGHDT and CDR2 YYEEEE. Germline trimming cut 5 bases from V and 9 bases from J; bases unmatched to any gene: 7. The CDR3 has 13 amino acids. The CDR3, as DNA: TGTGCCAGCAGATCCGGGACAGGGGTGAAAGCTTTCTTT. Its protein product is CASRSGTGVKAFF.

A note on this clone: A much larger clone is a single base away; this may be a read error. The rearrangement joins TRBV9 to TRBJ1-1; D gene uncertain. The V end lost 0 bases, the J end lost 1 base, and 4 bases lay between the germline ends. The CDR3 length is 13 residues. CDR1 is SGDLS, CDR2 YYNGEE, per germline. CDR3: CASSVEGNTEAFF. The CDR3 bases are TGTGCCAGCAGCGTAGAGGGGAACACTGAAGCTTTCTTT.

Worth noting for this clone: Other DNA sequences of this sample code for an identical CDR3. V usage is TRBV5-4 and J usage is TRBJ2-1; 11 bases are a match to TRBD2. Germline CDR1 and CDR2: SGHNT and YYREEE (reference sequence). V gave up 0 bases and J gave up 4 bases; unmatched junction bases: 3. The CDR3 consists of 16 residues. DNA for the CDR3: TGTGCCAGCAGCTTGGGGCTAGCGGGAGGATACAATGAGCAGTTCTTC. This translates into CASSLGLAGGYNEQFF.

This clone was seen a few times. The V gene is TRBV5-4, the J gene TRBJ2-7; TRBD1 agrees at 10 bases. The germline V gene encodes CDR1 SGHNT and CDR2 YYREEE (reference sequence). J lost 7 bases, V lost 1 base, and 8 bases had no gene match. The CDR3 sequence is 15 residues long. CDR3: CASSLPGTGVREQYF. The CDR3 bases are TGTGCCAGCAGCTTGCCCGGGACAGGGGTGAGGGAGCAGTACTTC.

V and J are TRBV28 and TRBJ1-1, with a possible D match to TRBD1 (5 bases). Trimming left V 5 bases short and J 3 bases short, with 16 bases between. CDR3 length equals 15 residues. Germline V CDR1 and CDR2: MDHEN, SYDVKM. The CDR3 coding sequence is TGTGCCAGCAGTCCCCCGGGGGACGGACACACTGAAGCTTTCTTT. This encodes CASSPPGDGHTEAFF.

A note on this clone: One end of the junction does not line up with germline, which may come from a read error. V usage is TRBV2 and J usage is TRBJ1-5; 9 positions match TRBD1. Looked up from germline, CDR1 is SNHLY and CDR2 is FYNNEI. The CDR3 has 16 residues. CDR3: CASSDQGQGSDQPQHF. The CDR3 DNA reads as TGTGCCAGCAGTGACCAGGGACAGGGTAGCGATCAGCCCCAGCATTTT.

This rearrangement joins TRBV14 to TRBJ1-1; 7 bases map to TRBD1. The V segment lost 4 bases and the J segment 6 bases; nucleotides outside the gene matches: 8. Germline-derived CDR1 and CDR2 are SGHDN and FVKESK. The CDR3 loop spans 14 amino acids. Written as DNA, the CDR3 is TGTGCCAGCAGCCCAAGAGCAGGGGGAGCTGAAGCTTTCTTT. Translated, it gives CASSPRAGGAEAFF.

The chain joins TRBV13 to TRBJ2-3; D is unresolved. CDR1 PRHDT and CDR2 FYEKMQ come from the germline V gene (reference sequence). This CDR3 comprises 14 residues. Deletions cut 1 base from V and 2 bases from J, with 7 bases between. Here the CDR3 reads CASSLVGYTDTQYF. CDR3 DNA sequence: TGTGCCAGCAGCTTAGTCGGCTACACAGATACGCAGTATTTT.

For the CDR3, the DNA is TGTGCCAGCAGTTTATCAGGAGGGGCCTCCGTCAACGAGCAGTACTTC. Translation gives CASSLSGGASVNEQYF. J is TRBJ2-7 and V is TRBV27, with a possible D match to TRBD2 (6 bases). V was clipped by 0 bases and J by 5 bases, with 17 bases between them. The CDR3 length is 16 residues. The germline gives CDR1 MNHEY, CDR2 SMNVEV (reference sequence).

This clone was seen a single time. The V gene is TRBV7-8, the J gene TRBJ2-7, with 13 bases identical to TRBD2. This CDR3 is 15 amino acids long. Germline loops: CDR1 SGHVS, CDR2 FQNEAQ. Losses at the gene ends were 4 bases for V and 6 bases for J; bases not matched to a gene: 6. This CDR3 is CASSSRLAGGPEQYF. The CDR3 DNA is TGTGCCAGCAGCTCACGACTAGCGGGAGGACCCGAGCAGTACTTC.

This chain links TRBV6-1 with TRBJ2-3, with D perhaps being TRBD1 or TRBD2 (6 bases each). The V end was cut by 2 bases, the J end by 1 base, with 13 bases between. The CDR3 length is 16 residues. Germline CDR1 and CDR2: MNHNS and SASEGT. This CDR3 reads CASSEYGGARTDTQYF. CDR3 in DNA: TGTGCCAGCAGTGAATACGGGGGCGCCCGCACAGATACGCAGTATTTT.

In regard to this clone: This may stem from a read error, because a much larger clone lies one nucleotide away. Other DNA sequences in this specimen translate into the identical CDR3. The chain has TRBV30 and TRBJ2-2, with D tentatively TRBD1 (5 bases). CDR3 length: 14 amino acids. The V gene's germline CDR1 is GTSNPN and CDR2 SVGIG (reference sequence). V lost 5 bases and J lost 5, with 15 bases in between. The CDR3 bases are TGTGCCTGGTCTGGACACCGTTTTACCGGGGAGCTGTTTTTT. It yields the protein CAWSGHRFTGELFF.

V is TRBV13 and J is TRBJ2-1; D is unresolved. Trimming stripped 1 base from V and 2 bases from J, with 6 bases between. Germline assignment: CDR1 PRHDT and CDR2 FYEKMQ (reference sequence). The CDR3 totals 14 residues. CDR3 DNA sequence: TGTGCCAGCAGCTTAGACGGACCCTACAATGAGCAGTTCTTC. As protein: CASSLDGPYNEQFF.